This is a list of T cell receptor beta chains from one sample in a study of graft-versus-host responses after intestinal transplantation. Using immunoSEQ multiplex PCR, the repertoire was profiled, and TCRdb retains in-frame clones only, with some absent. The sample has 80,000 or so clones, 92% seen once. The specimen was PBMCs, collected 98 days after intestinal transplantation. All receptors come from a human patient who received an intestinal transplant, so some T cells may come from the graft donor. CDR3s include the opening cysteine and the closing phenylalanine or tryptophan. D genes are given only for firm matches. A row's size may be missing; if present it is once, few, many or a size class.

cdr3_nt	cdr3_aa	clone_size	v_call	d_call	j_call
TGTGCCAGCAGCCTAGGACAGGCCGAGCAGTACTTC	CASSLGQAEQYF	NA	TRBV13	TRBD1	TRBJ2-7
TGTGCCAGCAGCTTGGCCCGCTACGGGGAGCTGTTTTTT	CASSLARYGELFF	few	TRBV5-4	NA	TRBJ2-2
TGTGCCAGCAGTGACGGGACAGAGTACGAGCAGTACTTC	CASSDGTEYEQYF	NA	TRBV27	TRBD1	TRBJ2-7
TGTGCCAGCAGCTTGCAGGACATGCTAAACTATGGCTACACCTTC	CASSLQDMLNYGYTF	NA	TRBV5-4	NA	TRBJ1-2
TGTGCCAGCAGTGAAAGGGGACAGATGAACACTGAAGCTTTCTTT	CASSERGQMNTEAFF	NA	TRBV6-1	TRBD1	TRBJ1-1
TGTGCCAGCTCACCTCTCAGAATTGCAGAGGGCTACACCTTC	CASSPLRIAEGYTF	once	TRBV18	NA	TRBJ1-2
TGTGCCAGTAGTATAGTAGGAGACAGCGGGAGGGAGACCCAGTACTTC	CASSIVGDSGRETQYF	NA	TRBV19	TRBD2	TRBJ2-5
TGCGCCAGCAGCAAAGGACTAGCGGGAGGGCCGGAAGATACGCAGTATTTT	CASSKGLAGGPEDTQYF	once	TRBV5-1	TRBD2	TRBJ2-3
TGTGCCAGCAGACCGGTGGGGATGAACACCATATATTTT	CASRPVGMNTIYF	NA	TRBV5-4	NA	TRBJ1-3
TGTGCCAGCAGCCTGGACCTGGGACACCTCTACGAGCAGTACTTC	CASSLDLGHLYEQYF	NA	TRBV27	NA	TRBJ2-7
TGTGCCAGCAGCTCCAACAGGGGGTCTGGAAACACCATATATTTT	CASSSNRGSGNTIYF	once	TRBV5-4	TRBD1	TRBJ1-3
TGTGCCAGCACTGACAGCTACCCTACCTACGAGCAGTACTTC	CASTDSYPTYEQYF	NA	TRBV6-5	NA	TRBJ2-7
TGTGCCAGCAGTACCTACAGGGCCGATGAGCAGTTCTTC	CASSTYRADEQFF	NA	TRBV6-6	NA	TRBJ2-1
TGTGCCAGCAGTATTGGGACTCCCCAAAACATTCAGTACTTC	CASSIGTPQNIQYF	NA	TRBV6-1	NA	TRBJ2-4
TGCGCCAGCAAGAAAGACAGGGGGCGGATGAACACTGAAGCTTTCTTT	CASKKDRGRMNTEAFF	NA	TRBV10-1	TRBD1	TRBJ1-1
TGTGCCAGCAGTGAAGTTTACGAGCAGTACTTC	CASSEVYEQYF	NA	TRBV2	NA	TRBJ2-7
TGTGCCAGCAGCCCCGTCGGGCTACCCGGCACAGATACGCAGTATTTT	CASSPVGLPGTDTQYF	NA	TRBV28	NA	TRBJ2-3
TGTGCCAGCAGTTCATATGTCCCACAAAATCAGCCCCAGCATTTT	CASSSYVPQNQPQHF	NA	TRBV28	NA	TRBJ1-5
TGTGCCAGCAGCCCGAGGGCTAGCGGGATTCGGGAGACCCAGTACTTC	CASSPRASGIRETQYF	NA	TRBV7-2	TRBD2	TRBJ2-5
TGTGCCAGCAGCTTCGGGCTAGCGGGCACCGGGGAGCTGTTTTTT	CASSFGLAGTGELFF	NA	TRBV7-9	TRBD2	TRBJ2-2
TGTGCCAGCAGTCCGCTGCCACTAGCGGTGTTCCGGGTGACGCAGTATTTT	CASSPLPLAVFRVTQYF	NA	TRBV28	TRBD2	TRBJ2-3
TGTGCCAGCAGCTTGGCATGGCGGCAGGGAGATACGCAGTATTTT	CASSLAWRQGDTQYF	NA	TRBV5-8	NA	TRBJ2-3
TGTGCCAGAAGACGAGGGGTAGTCCCCACGACGAACACTGAAGCTTTCTTT	CARRRGVVPTTNTEAFF	NA	TRBV5-3	NA	TRBJ1-1
TGTGCCAGCAGCGGCGGGCAGTATGGCTACACCTTC	CASSGGQYGYTF	NA	TRBV6-5	NA	TRBJ1-2
TGCGCCAGCAGCAAGGAACGGTACACCGGGGAGCTGTTTTTT	CASSKERYTGELFF	NA	TRBV5-1	NA	TRBJ2-2
TGTGCCAGCGGGAATAGCGGGGACACCGGGGAGCTGTTTTTT	CASGNSGDTGELFF	NA	TRBV6-4	TRBD2	TRBJ2-2
TGCGCCAGCAGCTTGGGTGGGTTGAGCTCCTACAATGAGCAGTTCTTC	CASSLGGLSSYNEQFF	NA	TRBV5-1	NA	TRBJ2-1
TGTGCCAGCAGCTTAGCGCTCGGGCAGACCAATGAGCAGTTCTTC	CASSLALGQTNEQFF	NA	TRBV7-7	NA	TRBJ2-1
TGTGCCAGCAGCTTAGGGGACGCGGGGTTCTACGAGCAGTACTTC	CASSLGDAGFYEQYF	NA	TRBV11-2	NA	TRBJ2-7